This T cell receptor beta chain was sequenced in a study of cytomegalovirus exposure and HLA in healthy donors. The PCR ran on 60 Vbeta and 13 Jbeta primers. Original methodology: Approximately 11 million of the roughly 80 million unique TCR beta chains counted in a later analysis were shared. Sequenced by immunoSEQ multiplex PCR; TCRdb stores in-frame clones only, minus some. The DNA was the basis for D and trimming; V, J and clone size are from that table. The sample shows approximately 220,000 clones, around 80% of them seen only once. This clone was seen just once. The length of the CDR3 is 14 residues. Trimming cost V 0 bases and J 7 bases, with 14 bases left between them. Germline values: CDR1 SGHRS, CDR2 YFSETQ.

Sequencing used PBMCs. The chain couples TRBV5-1 to TRBJ2-7; tentatively, D is TRBD2 (6 bases). The sequence was collected from a man aged 35-49 years in good health and CMV-seropositive. The CDR3 region is CASSLADSGREQYF. For the CDR3, the DNA is TGCGCCAGCAGCTTGGCCGACTCAGGGAGGGAGCAGTACTTC.